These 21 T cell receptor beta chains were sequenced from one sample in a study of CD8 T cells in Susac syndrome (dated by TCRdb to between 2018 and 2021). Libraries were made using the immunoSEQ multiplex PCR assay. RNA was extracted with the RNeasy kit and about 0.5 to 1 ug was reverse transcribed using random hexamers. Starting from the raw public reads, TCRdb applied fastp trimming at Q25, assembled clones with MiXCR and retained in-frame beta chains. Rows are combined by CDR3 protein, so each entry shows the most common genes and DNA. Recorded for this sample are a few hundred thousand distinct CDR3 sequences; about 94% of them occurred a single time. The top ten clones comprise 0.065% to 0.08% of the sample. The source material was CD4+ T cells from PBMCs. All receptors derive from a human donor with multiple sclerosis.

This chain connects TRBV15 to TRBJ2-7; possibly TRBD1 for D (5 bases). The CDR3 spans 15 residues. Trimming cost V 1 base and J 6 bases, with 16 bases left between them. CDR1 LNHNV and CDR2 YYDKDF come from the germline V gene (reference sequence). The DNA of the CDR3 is TGTGCCACCAGCAGAGCTGCGTCAGGGTCAGGCGAGCAGTACTTC. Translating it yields CATSRAASGSGEQYF.

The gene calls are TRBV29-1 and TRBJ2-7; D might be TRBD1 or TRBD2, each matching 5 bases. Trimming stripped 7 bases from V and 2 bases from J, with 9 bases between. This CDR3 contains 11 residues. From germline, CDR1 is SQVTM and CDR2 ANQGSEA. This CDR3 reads CSAGTPYEQYF. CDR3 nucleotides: TGCAGCGCTGGGACCCCCTACGAGCAGTACTTC.

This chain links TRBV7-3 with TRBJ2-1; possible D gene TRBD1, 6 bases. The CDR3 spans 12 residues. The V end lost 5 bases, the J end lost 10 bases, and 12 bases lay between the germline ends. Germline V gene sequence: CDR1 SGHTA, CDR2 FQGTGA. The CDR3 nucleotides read TGTGCCAGCAGCCCAGGGGTTGGGGAGCAGTTCTTC. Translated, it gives CASSPGVGEQFF. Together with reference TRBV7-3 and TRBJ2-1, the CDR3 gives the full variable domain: GAGVSQTPSNKVTEKGKYVELRCDPISGHTALYWYRQSLGQGPEFLIYFQGTGAADDSGLPNDRFFAVRPEGSVSTLKIQRTERGDSAVYLCASSPGVGEQFFGPGTRLTVL.

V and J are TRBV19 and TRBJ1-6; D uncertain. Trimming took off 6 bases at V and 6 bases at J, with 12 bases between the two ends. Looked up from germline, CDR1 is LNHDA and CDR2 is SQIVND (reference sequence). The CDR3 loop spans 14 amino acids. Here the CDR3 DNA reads TGTGCCAGTAGACCCATTTCTACTAATTCACCCCTCCACTTT. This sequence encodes CASRPISTNSPLHF. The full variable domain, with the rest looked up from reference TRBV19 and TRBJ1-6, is DGGITQSPKYLFRKEGQNVTLSCEQNLNHDAMYWYRQDPGQGLRLIYYSQIVNDFQKGDIAEGYSVSREKKESFPLTVTSAQKNPTAFYLCASRPISTNSPLHFGNGTRLTVT.

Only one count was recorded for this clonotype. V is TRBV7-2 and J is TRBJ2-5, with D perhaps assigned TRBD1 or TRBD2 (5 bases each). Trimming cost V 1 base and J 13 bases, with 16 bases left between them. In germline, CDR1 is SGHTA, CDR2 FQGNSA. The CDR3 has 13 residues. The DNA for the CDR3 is TGTGCCAGCAGCTTAGTGGCTGAAGGGGACCTGTACTTC. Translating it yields CASSLVAEGDLYF.

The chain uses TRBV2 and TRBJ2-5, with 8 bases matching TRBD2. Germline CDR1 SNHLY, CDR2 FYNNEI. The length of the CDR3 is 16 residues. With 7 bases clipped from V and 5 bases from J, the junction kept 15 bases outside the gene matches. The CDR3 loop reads CASTDGTRGARETQYF. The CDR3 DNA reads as TGTGCCAGCACGGATGGGACGCGGGGGGCCAGGGAGACCCAGTACTTC. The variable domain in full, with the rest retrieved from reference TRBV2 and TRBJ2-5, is EPEVTQTPSHQVTQMGQEVILRCVPISNHLYFYWYRQILGQKVEFLVSFYNNEISEKSEIFDDQFSVERPDGSNFTLKIRSTKLEDSAMYFCASTDGTRGARETQYFGPGTRLLVL.

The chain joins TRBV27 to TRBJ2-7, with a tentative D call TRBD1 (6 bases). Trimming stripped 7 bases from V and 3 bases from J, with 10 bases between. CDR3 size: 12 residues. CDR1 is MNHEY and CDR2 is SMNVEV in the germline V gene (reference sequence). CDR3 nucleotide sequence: TGTGCCAGCAAGGGGGATGGCTACGAGCAGTACTTC. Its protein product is CASKGDGYEQYF.

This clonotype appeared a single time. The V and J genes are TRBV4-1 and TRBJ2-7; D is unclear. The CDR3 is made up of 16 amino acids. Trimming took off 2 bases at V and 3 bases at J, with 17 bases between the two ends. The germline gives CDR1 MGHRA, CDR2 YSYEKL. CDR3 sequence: CASSQPKPGPIYEQYV. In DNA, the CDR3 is TGCGCCAGCAGCCAACCCAAACCGGGTCCAATCTACGAGCAGTACGTC.

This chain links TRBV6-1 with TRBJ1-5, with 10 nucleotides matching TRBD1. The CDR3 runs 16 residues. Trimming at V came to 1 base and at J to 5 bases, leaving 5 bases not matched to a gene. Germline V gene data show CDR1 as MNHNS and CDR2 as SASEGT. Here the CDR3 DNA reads TGTGCCAGCAGTGAAGTAGGGGGACAGGGGCATCAGCCCCAGCATTTT. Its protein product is CASSEVGGQGHQPQHF.

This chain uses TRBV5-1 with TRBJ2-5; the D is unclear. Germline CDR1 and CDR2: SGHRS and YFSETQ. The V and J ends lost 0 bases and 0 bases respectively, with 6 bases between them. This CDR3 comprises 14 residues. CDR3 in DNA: TGCGCCAGCAGCTTGGACGTGTACCAAGAGACCCAGTACTTC. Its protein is CASSLDVYQETQYF.

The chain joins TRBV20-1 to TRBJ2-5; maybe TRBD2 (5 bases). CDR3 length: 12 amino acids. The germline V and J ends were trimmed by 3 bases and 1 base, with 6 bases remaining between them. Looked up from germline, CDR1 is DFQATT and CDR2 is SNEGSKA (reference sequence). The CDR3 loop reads CSARRAQETQYF. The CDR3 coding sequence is TGCAGTGCTAGGAGGGCCCAAGAGACCCAGTACTTC.

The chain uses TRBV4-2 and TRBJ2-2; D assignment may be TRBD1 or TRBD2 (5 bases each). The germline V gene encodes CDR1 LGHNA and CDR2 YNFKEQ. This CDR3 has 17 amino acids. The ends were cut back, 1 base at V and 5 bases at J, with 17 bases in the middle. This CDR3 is CASSQAISGKGTGELFF. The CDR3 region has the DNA TGTGCCAGCAGCCAAGCAATTTCGGGGAAGGGGACCGGGGAGCTGTTTTTT.

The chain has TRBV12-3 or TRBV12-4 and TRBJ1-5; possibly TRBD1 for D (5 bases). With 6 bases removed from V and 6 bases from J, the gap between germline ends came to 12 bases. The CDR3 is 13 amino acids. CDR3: CASRAGRAQPQHF. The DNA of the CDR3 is TGTGCCAGCAGGGCAGGGAGAGCTCAGCCCCAGCATTTT.

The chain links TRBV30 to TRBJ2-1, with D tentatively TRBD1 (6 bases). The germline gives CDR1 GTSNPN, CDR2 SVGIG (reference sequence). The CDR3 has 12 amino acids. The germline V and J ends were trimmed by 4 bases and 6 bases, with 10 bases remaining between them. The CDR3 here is CAWNPRGNEQFF. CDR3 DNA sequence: TGTGCCTGGAACCCCAGGGGCAATGAGCAGTTCTTC.

The CDR3 spells CASSLAQKETQYF. The CDR3, as DNA: TGTGCCAGCAGTTTAGCACAGAAAGAGACCCAGTACTTC. The chain has TRBV27 and TRBJ2-5; no definite D call. Germline loops: CDR1 MNHEY, CDR2 SMNVEV (reference sequence). The V end was cut by 2 bases, the J end by 3 bases, with 7 bases between. This CDR3 spans 13 amino acids.

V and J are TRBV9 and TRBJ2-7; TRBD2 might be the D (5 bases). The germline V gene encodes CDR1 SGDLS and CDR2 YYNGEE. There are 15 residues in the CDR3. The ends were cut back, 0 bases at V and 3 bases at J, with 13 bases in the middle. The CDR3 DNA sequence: TGTGCCAGCAGCGTAGCCAGCGGTTTCTACTACGAGCAGTACTTC. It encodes CASSVASGFYYEQYF.

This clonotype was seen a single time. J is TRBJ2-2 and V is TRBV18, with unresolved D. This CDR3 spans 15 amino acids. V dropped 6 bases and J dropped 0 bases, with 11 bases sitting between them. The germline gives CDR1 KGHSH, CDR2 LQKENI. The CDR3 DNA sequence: TGTGCCAGCTCCGCGGCCAGAACGAACACCGGGGAGCTGTTTTTT. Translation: CASSAARTNTGELFF.

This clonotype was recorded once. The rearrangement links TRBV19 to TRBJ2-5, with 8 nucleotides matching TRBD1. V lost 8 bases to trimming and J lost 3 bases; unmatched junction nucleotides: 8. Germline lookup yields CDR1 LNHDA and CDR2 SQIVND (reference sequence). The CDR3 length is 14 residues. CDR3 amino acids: CASSDRGDEETQYF. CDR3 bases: TGTGCCAGTTCCGACAGGGGAGATGAAGAGACCCAGTACTTC. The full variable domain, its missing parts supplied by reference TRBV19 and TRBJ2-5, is DGGITQSPKYLFRKEGQNVTLSCEQNLNHDAMYWYRQDPGQGLRLIYYSQIVNDFQKGDIAEGYSVSREKKESFPLTVTSAQKNPTAFYLCASSDRGDEETQYFGPGTRLLVL.

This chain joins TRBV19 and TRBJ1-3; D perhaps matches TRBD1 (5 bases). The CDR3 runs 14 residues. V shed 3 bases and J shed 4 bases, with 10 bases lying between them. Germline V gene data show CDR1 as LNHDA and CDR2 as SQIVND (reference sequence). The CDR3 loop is CASSIGGTGNTIYF. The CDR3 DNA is TGTGCCAGTAGTATCGGAGGGACGGGAAACACCATATATTTT.

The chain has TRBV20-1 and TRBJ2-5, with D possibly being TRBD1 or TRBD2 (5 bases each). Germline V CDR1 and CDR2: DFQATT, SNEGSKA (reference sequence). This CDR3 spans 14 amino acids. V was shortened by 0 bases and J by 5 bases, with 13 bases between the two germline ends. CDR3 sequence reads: CSARDGAEGETQYF. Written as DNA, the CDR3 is TGCAGTGCTAGAGATGGGGCAGAGGGGGAGACCCAGTACTTC.

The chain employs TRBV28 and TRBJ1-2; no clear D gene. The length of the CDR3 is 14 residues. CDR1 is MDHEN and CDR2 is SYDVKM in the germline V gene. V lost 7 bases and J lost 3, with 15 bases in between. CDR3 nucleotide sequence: TGTGCCAGCAAAATACTTAGTCCAGACTATGGCTACACCTTC. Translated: CASKILSPDYGYTF.